These 15 T cell receptor beta chains originate from one sample sequenced in a study of T-cell memory formation after mild COVID-19. Via MiXCR, TCRdb re-called the 5' RACE reads, giving one row per CDR3 protein. Altogether roughly 400,000 distinct CDR3 sequences are present, about 20% being singletons, with the ten largest covering about 22%. The sample comprised PBMCs or a T cell subset sorted from them (not recorded which). These receptors were collected from a man younger than 35 who had mild COVID-19 (a few samples of this study predate the infection). Cell type and time point are not known.

The chain carries TRBV5-1 and TRBJ2-5, with 9 nucleotides matching TRBD2. The CDR3 covers 14 residues. Germline assignment: CDR1 SGHRS and CDR2 YFSETQ. Trimming removed 6 bases from V and 0 bases from J; junction bases left unmatched: 3. The CDR3 DNA is TGCGCCAGCAACCAGCGGGGGGACCAAGAGACCCAGTACTTC. Residues: CASNQRGDQETQYF. Full variable domain (remainder filled in from reference TRBV5-1 and TRBJ2-5): KAGVTQTPRYLIKTRGQQVTLSCSPISGHRSVSWYQQTPGQGLQFLFEYFSETQRNKGNFPGRFSGRQFSNSRSEMNVSTLELGDSALYLCASNQRGDQETQYFGPGTRLLVL.

V is TRBV6-1 and J is TRBJ1-5, with D unclear. CDR1 and CDR2 (germline): MNHNS, SASEGT. Trimming took 4 bases from V and 0 from J, leaving 10 bases between them. The CDR3 loop spans 15 amino acids. Here the CDR3 DNA reads TGTGCCAGCAGTGTAGTGGCAGTTAGCAATCAGCCCCAGCATTTT. This encodes CASSVVAVSNQPQHF.

A few counts support this clonotype. The chain combines TRBV7-9 with TRBJ2-7; 12 positions match TRBD2. The CDR3 loop spans 15 amino acids. V was clipped by 1 base and J by 4 bases; unmatched bases: 2. CDR1 and CDR2 from the germline V gene are SEHNR and FQNEAQ (reference sequence). This CDR3 is CASSLGLAGVYEQYF. The CDR3 bases are TGTGCCAGCAGCTTAGGACTAGCGGGGGTGTACGAGCAGTACTTC.

This clonotype was counted between two and nine times. The chain couples TRBV28 to TRBJ2-7, with D possibly matching TRBD1 (6 bases). This CDR3 has 14 amino acids. Between the trimmed V and J ends, which lost 4 bases and 2 bases, there was a span of 12 bases. Looked up from germline, CDR1 is MDHEN and CDR2 is SYDVKM. This chain's CDR3 is CASSSPRDTYEQYF. As DNA, the CDR3 is TGTGCCAGCAGTTCACCCCGGGACACCTACGAGCAGTACTTC. Full variable domain (rest looked up from reference TRBV28 and TRBJ2-7): DVKVTQSSRYLVKRTGEKVFLECVQDMDHENMFWYRQDPGLGLRLIYFSYDVKMKEKGDIPEGYSVSREKKERFSLILESASTNQTSMYLCASSSPRDTYEQYFGPGTRLTVT.

Here the CDR3 reads CASSTRGTDNYGYTF. DNA of the CDR3: TGTGCCAGCAGCACAAGGGGGACAGATAATTATGGCTACACCTTC. The J gene is TRBJ1-2, the V gene TRBV7-2; 7 nucleotides match TRBD1. This CDR3 has 15 amino acids. Germline assignment: CDR1 SGHTA and CDR2 FQGNSA. Unmatched junction bases numbered 11, after V lost 5 bases and J lost 5 bases.

This clonotype was seen a handful of times. This chain uses TRBV6-2 or TRBV6-3 with TRBJ2-7; D unresolved. In germline, CDR1 is MNHEY, CDR2 SVGEGT. Deletions cut 5 bases from V and 2 bases from J, with 16 bases between. The CDR3 spans 15 residues. The chain's CDR3 is CASSRRPPGAYEQYV. In DNA form, the CDR3 reads TGTGCCAGCAGTCGACGGCCCCCCGGAGCCTACGAGCAGTACGTC.

This clonotype was seen once. The genes are TRBV6-2 or TRBV6-3 and TRBJ2-7; D is undetermined. This CDR3 is 12 amino acids long. From germline, CDR1 is MNHEY and CDR2 SVGEGT. The V gene lost 5 bases and the J gene lost 4 bases, with 9 bases spanning the gap. CDR3 DNA: TGTGCCAGCAGTGCTGTCATATACGAGCAGTACTTC. Its protein product is CASSAVIYEQYF.

Notes on this clonotype: At one end, the junction sequence differs from germline, possibly due to a read error. This rearrangement joins TRBV7-7 to TRBJ2-1; D is ambiguous. Germline CDR1 SSHAT, CDR2 FNYEAQ (reference sequence). The length of the CDR3 is 16 residues. The CDR3 DNA reads TGTGCTAGCAGCTTAGAGCCCGCCCCGGCATCCAATGAGCAGTTCTTC. It yields the protein CASSLEPAPASNEQFF.

This clonotype was counted only a few times. This chain joins TRBV10-3 and TRBJ2-3, with 10 bases aligning to TRBD2. V shed 0 bases, J shed 5 bases, and the junction held 14 bases outside the gene matches. The CDR3 is made up of 19 amino acids. Germline CDR1 ENHRY, CDR2 SYGVKD. The CDR3 loop is CAISESVFPTSGDKDTQYF. The DNA for the CDR3 is TGTGCCATCAGTGAGTCGGTTTTCCCCACTAGCGGGGACAAAGATACGCAGTATTTT.

The chain has TRBV7-9 and TRBJ2-5, with 7 bases fitting TRBD2. Germline V CDR1 and CDR2: SEHNR, FQNEAQ (reference sequence). The CDR3 contains 15 residues. With 6 bases clipped from V and 5 bases from J, the junction kept 12 bases outside the gene matches. CDR3 DNA: TGTGCCAGCAGTCGCCTAGCGGTCGCCCGGGAGACCCAGTACTTC. Its translation: CASSRLAVARETQYF.

This clonotype has only a few counts. The V call is TRBV7-3, the J call TRBJ2-5; the match to TRBD2 covers 7 bases. The CDR3 contains 11 residues. J gave up 9 bases and V 5 bases, and 3 bases lay outside the gene matches. Germline lookup yields CDR1 SGHTA and CDR2 FQGTGA. CDR3 bases: TGTGCCAGCAGCGCTGGGGGGGCCCAGTACTTC. It translates to CASSAGGAQYF.

This clonotype was detected a few times. CDR3 protein: CASSPTTYGTAAGELFF. The CDR3 DNA is TGTGCCAGCAGTCCTACTACTTACGGGACAGCGGCCGGGGAGCTGTTTTTT. The V and J genes are TRBV2 and TRBJ2-2, with 7 positions matching TRBD1. Germline V CDR1 and CDR2: SNHLY, FYNNEI. CDR3 length: 17 residues. V shed 5 bases and J 6 bases; nucleotides not matched to a gene: 15.

This chain uses TRBV9 with TRBJ2-7; D unresolved. CDR3 length: 14 residues. The germline gives CDR1 SGDLS, CDR2 YYNGEE. The V and J ends lost 0 bases and 0 bases respectively, with 7 bases between them. This CDR3 reads CASSVATGSYEQYF. CDR3 coding DNA: TGTGCCAGCAGCGTAGCTACCGGCTCCTACGAGCAGTACTTC.

In its sample, this clonotype was seen a few times. The chain carries TRBV19 and TRBJ2-7; D is perhaps TRBD1 (6 bases). Germline assignment: CDR1 LNHDA and CDR2 SQIVND (reference sequence). The CDR3 is made up of 15 amino acids. Trimming took 3 bases from V and 1 from J, leaving 13 bases between them. DNA of the CDR3: TGTGCCAGTAGTATCCAGGACAGTTTGTCCTACGAGCAGTACTTC. Its protein product is CASSIQDSLSYEQYF.

This clonotype was found a few times. This chain joins TRBV5-1 and TRBJ2-7; tentatively, D is TRBD2 (6 bases). The V gene lost 4 bases and the J gene lost 3 bases, with 14 bases spanning the gap. Germline V gives CDR1 SGHRS, CDR2 YFSETQ. The CDR3 contains 14 residues. The DNA for the CDR3 is TGCGCCAGCAGCCTGGGGACTCCTGGCTACGAGCAGTACTTC. It translates to CASSLGTPGYEQYF.